This T cell receptor (beta chain) was profiled in a study of shared clonotypes between healthy human individuals. Study details: A few men and a couple of women, aged 18 to 49, were donors. General study points: The sharing of 5% to 6.5% of naive CD4 clonotypes was seen across several donors. Relative to memory subsets, naive subsets generally showed larger estimated richness.

Measured with immunoSEQ multiplex PCR; TCRdb has only the in-frame clones, and not every one. The data show 1,500,000 or so clones, less than 99% seen once. Trimming took off 3 bases at V and 0 bases at J, with 16 bases between the two ends. Germline V gene sequence: CDR1 KGHSH, CDR2 LQKENI. The length of the CDR3 is 17 residues. A word on this clone: The target antigen is unknown.

This TCR was recovered from a young man in good health. V is TRBV18 and J is TRBJ2-3; D call uncertain. The sequenced sample was naive CD4+ T cells sorted from blood. Subset specified: CD45RA+ positively selected. CDR3 sequence: CASSPMRQRASTDTQYF. In DNA, the CDR3 is TGTGCCAGCTCACCCATGAGACAAAGAGCTAGCACAGATACGCAGTATTTT.